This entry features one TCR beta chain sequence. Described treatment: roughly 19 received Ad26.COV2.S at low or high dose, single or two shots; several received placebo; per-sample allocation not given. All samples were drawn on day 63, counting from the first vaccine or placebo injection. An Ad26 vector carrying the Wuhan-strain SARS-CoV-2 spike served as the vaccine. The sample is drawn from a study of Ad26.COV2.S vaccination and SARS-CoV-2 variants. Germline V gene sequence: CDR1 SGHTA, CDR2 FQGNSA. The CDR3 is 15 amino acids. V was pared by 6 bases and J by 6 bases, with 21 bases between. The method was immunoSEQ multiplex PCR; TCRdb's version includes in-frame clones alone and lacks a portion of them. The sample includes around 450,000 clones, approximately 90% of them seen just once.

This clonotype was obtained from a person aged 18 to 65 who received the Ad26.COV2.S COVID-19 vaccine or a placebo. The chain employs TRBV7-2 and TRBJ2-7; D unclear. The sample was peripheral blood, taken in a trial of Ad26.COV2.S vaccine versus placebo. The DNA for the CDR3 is TGTGCCAGCAGTTTATTTCTTCGTGGTACTGGCGAGCAGTACTTC. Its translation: CASSLFLRGTGEQYF.